The rows below give T cell receptor beta chains drawn from one sample of a study of T cells expressing NK-cell markers. One entry per CDR3 protein, without DNA, is what TCRdb gives after re-calling the 5' RACE reads. The sample totals 400,000 to 450,000 distinct CDR3 sequences. The sequencing sample was made of blood T cells: a sorted CD56 or NKG2C T cell subset, CD4+ or CD8+ T cells, or bulk PBMC T cells (not recorded which). The source of these receptors is a woman between 18 and 70 years old in good health. Each CDR3 is given with its conserved first and last residue. Fields, in order: V gene, J gene, CDR3 protein.

>TRBV27|TRBJ2-1
CASSRLGSGGAFHEQFF
>TRBV9|TRBJ1-4
CASSAWDSRNAANEKLFF
>TRBV27|TRBJ2-7
CASSRYSGTTTYEQYF
>TRBV5-5|TRBJ1-6
CASSFSPRGDNSPLHF
>TRBV5-1|TRBJ2-1
CASSPEGGGSYNEQFF
>TRBV6-1|TRBJ2-3
CASSRQGSADTQYF
>TRBV4-3|TRBJ2-5
CASSLYGDRGPETQYF
>TRBV5-1|TRBJ2-1
CASSPAGGLNEQFF
>TRBV6-2/TRBV6-3|TRBJ2-1
CASSPLGAIYNEQFF
>TRBV19|TRBJ1-1
CASSIRADEAFF